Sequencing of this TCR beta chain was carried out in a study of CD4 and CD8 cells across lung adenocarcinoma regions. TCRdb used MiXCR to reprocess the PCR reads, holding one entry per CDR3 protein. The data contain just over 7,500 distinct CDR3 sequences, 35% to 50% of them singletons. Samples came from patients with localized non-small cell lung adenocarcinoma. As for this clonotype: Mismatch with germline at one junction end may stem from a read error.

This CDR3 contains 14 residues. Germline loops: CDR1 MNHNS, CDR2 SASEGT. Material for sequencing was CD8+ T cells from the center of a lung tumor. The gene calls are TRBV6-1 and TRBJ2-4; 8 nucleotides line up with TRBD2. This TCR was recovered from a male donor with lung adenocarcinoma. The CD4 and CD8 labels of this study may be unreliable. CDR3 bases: TGTGCCAGGAGCGGGGGCCTTGACAAAAACATCCAGTACTTC. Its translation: CARSGGLDKNIQYF.